This T cell receptor beta chain was identified in a study of cytomegalovirus exposure and HLA in healthy donors. Study context: An early release of data contained 75 million to 90 million unique TCRs, which came from HLA-typed donors.

The PCR was carried out with 60 Vbeta primers and 13 Jbeta primers. The assay was immunoSEQ multiplex PCR, and TCRdb's table has in-frame clones only and misses some. The table shows over 200,000 clones, with approximately 84% occurring only once. Trimming shortened V by 5 bases and J by 7 bases, and 9 bases separated the two germline ends. CDR1 and CDR2 (germline): SGHRS, YFSETQ. The CDR3 sequence is 12 residues long. The study, taken as a whole, reports: Some V segments could not be told apart, so they were left out, TRBV6-2 and TRBV6-3 among them.

Turning to this clone: Its cognate antigen is unknown.

The receptor comes from a middle-aged woman in good health and CMV-seronegative. What was sequenced was PBMCs. The chain carries TRBV5-1 and TRBJ2-2; a possible D gene is TRBD2 (5 bases). The chain's CDR3 is CASRTNVGELFF. The CDR3 DNA sequence: TGCGCCAGCAGGACTAACGTCGGGGAGCTGTTTTTT.